The TCR beta chain described here comes from a study of cytomegalovirus exposure and HLA in healthy donors. Concerning this clone itself: Its antigen is as yet unknown.

The CDR3 has 14 residues. V was pared by 3 bases and J by 2 bases, with 10 bases between. Germline CDR1 is MNHEY and CDR2 is SMNVEV (reference sequence). 13 Jbeta primers and 60 Vbeta primers were used for the PCR. This table comes from immunoSEQ multiplex PCR, and its TCRdb copy is limited to in-frame clones, with some not included. The sample has around 190,000 clones; over 60% are singletons. Whole-study results and caveats: Beyond CMV serostatus, there was no information to go on about immune exposure. Across donors, presence/absence analyses took sequencing depth to be roughly uniform. Overall, approximately 150 TCR beta chains were annotated as cytomegalovirus-associated.

What was sequenced was PBMCs. The chain recombines TRBV27 with TRBJ1-1, with TRBD1 as a possible D gene (6 bases). This clonotype was obtained from a man in his forties in good health and CMV-seronegative. The CDR3 DNA reads as TGTGCCAGCAGTTTCAATGGGGGCAACACTGAAGCTTTCTTT. Its translation is CASSFNGGNTEAFF.